This record concerns one TCR beta chain sequence. Its antigen is not identified. CDR3 and TCR beta VDJ profiling relied on genomic DNA as the template. TCRdb analysed the reads with MiXCR anew, one entry per CDR3 protein. Of 100,000 to 150,000 distinct CDR3 sequences detected, over 45% appear once; the ten largest clones hold about 2.5%. The CDR3 is 14 amino acids. J was trimmed by 8 bases and V by 6 bases; bases with no gene match: 8. Germline V lookup: CDR1 ENHRY, CDR2 SYGVKD. The data are from a study of CD8+CD57+ T cells in acquired aplastic anemia. Study-wide context: DNA per sorted CD4+ or CD8+ sample ranged about 0.18 to 30 ug, averaging around 3 ug. Notes on the study in general: Overlapping CD8+ CDR3 repertoires of patients and controls contained approximately 29 shared sequences.

This receptor was taken from a human donor in good health, serving as a control. Source material: sorted CD4+, CD8+, or CD8+CD57+ T cells (not recorded which) from PBMCs. The rearrangement joins TRBV10-3 to TRBJ2-1, with 9 bases that match TRBD1. CDR3 DNA sequence: TGTGCCATCAGGAGGGACAGGGTTGGAGATGAGCAGTTCTTC. It encodes CAIRRDRVGDEQFF.